This TCR beta chain was recovered during a study of OX40 agonist ivuxolimab in advanced cancers. On the study more broadly: Patients received intravenous ivuxolimab every 2 weeks at 0.01 to 10 mg/kg.

The data were produced by immunoSEQ multiplex PCR, yet TCRdb's version contains in-frame clones alone and is incomplete. The table lists about 76,000 clones, 84% of them singletons. This CDR3 region has 16 residues. Germline CDR1 is LNHNV and CDR2 is YYDKDF (reference sequence). Trimming cost V 0 bases and J 5 bases; bases outside gene matches: 6. This sequence joins TRBV15 and TRBJ2-7; 11 bases map to TRBD2. This receptor was identified in an adult with an advanced solid tumor such as melanoma, head and neck, liver or kidney cancer. This sample comprised CD4+ or CD8+ T cells sorted from blood, obtained in a trial of the OX40 agonist ivuxolimab. The CDR3 coding sequence is TGTGCCACCAGCAGAGATCTTAGCGGGGGGGCAGACGAGCAGTACTTC. It codes for CATSRDLSGGADEQYF.